The rows below give T cell receptor beta chains drawn from one sample of a study of blood T cell repertoires in COVID-19. Measured with immunoSEQ multiplex PCR; TCRdb has only the in-frame clones, and not every one. The sample includes about 150,000 clones, roughly 80% of them seen just once. Sample: PBMCs or T cells enriched from blood (not recorded which). The source of these receptors is a man between 50 and 59 years old who had recovered from COVID-19. Each CDR3 is given with its conserved first and last residue. A D gene is named only where the DNA matches it firmly. The size field is filled for only some rows; it gives once, few, many or a size class.

clone_size d_call j_call v_call cdr3_aa cdr3_nt
NA TRBD1 TRBJ1-2 TRBV9 CASSVVPGGKGGYTF TGTGCCAGCAGCGTAGTTCCAGGGGGTAAAGGTGGCTACACCTTC
NA NA TRBJ1-1 TRBV11-2 CASSLDPSPPFF TGTGCCAGCAGCTTAGATCCTAGCCCCCCCTTCTTT
NA NA TRBJ2-2 TRBV7-3 CASSLTKIVTAYFTGELFF TGTGCCAGCAGCTTAACGAAAATCGTGACAGCTTACTTTACCGGGGAGCTGTTTTTT
NA NA TRBJ2-3 TRBV7-7 CASSLSSGDTQYF TGTGCTAGCAGCTTAAGTAGCGGAGATACGCAGTATTTT
many NA TRBJ2-7 TRBV18 CASSPVASYEQYF TGTGCCAGCTCACCAGTGGCCTCCTACGAGCAGTACTTC
NA TRBD1 TRBJ1-2 TRBV5-4 CASSLGSSQGNYGYTF TGTGCCAGCAGCTTGGGGTCGTCACAGGGGAACTATGGCTACACCTTC
NA NA TRBJ1-4 TRBV7-2 CASSLVEATNEKLFF TGTGCCAGCAGCTTAGTTGAGGCAACTAATGAAAAACTGTTTTTT
NA TRBD1 TRBJ1-4 TRBV30 CAWSVLLWTGHEKLFF TGTGCCTGGAGTGTACTTTTGTGGACAGGGCATGAAAAACTGTTTTTT
NA TRBD1 TRBJ1-4 TRBV7-2 CASSLNGQGAAEKLFF TGTGCCAGCAGCTTAAATGGACAGGGGGCCGCTGAAAAACTGTTTTTT
few TRBD1 TRBJ2-7 TRBV19 CASSIGRPGQSSYEQYF TGTGCCAGTAGTATCGGTAGGCCGGGACAGTCCTCCTACGAGCAGTACTTC
NA NA TRBJ2-1 TRBV2 CASNQVPPSNEQFF TGTGCCAGCAATCAGGTCCCACCCTCCAATGAGCAGTTCTTC
NA TRBD2 TRBJ2-5 TRBV27 CASSFRGGQETQYF TGTGCCAGCAGTTTCCGGGGGGGCCAAGAGACCCAGTACTTC
NA NA TRBJ2-7 TRBV2 CASRNTFYEQYF TGTGCCAGCAGGAACACCTTCTACGAGCAGTACTTC
NA TRBD1 TRBJ2-1 TRBV6-2/TRBV6-3 CASSYSQGQGTYNEQFF TGTGCCAGCAGTTACTCGCAGGGACAGGGCACCTACAATGAGCAGTTCTTC
NA NA TRBJ2-5 TRBV4-1 CASSHQGFQETQYF TGCGCCAGCAGCCATCAGGGGTTCCAAGAGACCCAGTACTTC
NA TRBD1 TRBJ1-1 TRBV9 CASSATGGTEAFF TGTGCCAGCAGCGCGACAGGGGGCACTGAAGCTTTCTTT
NA TRBD1 TRBJ2-1 TRBV6-4 CASSATAGTGGGGEQFF TGTGCCAGCAGTGCAACCGCCGGGACAGGGGGCGGAGGGGAGCAGTTCTTC
NA NA TRBJ2-3 TRBV7-9 CASSGDPGQPGQVDTQYF TGTGCCAGCAGCGGAGACCCGGGACAACCGGGGCAGGTCGATACGCAGTATTTT
NA NA TRBJ1-5 TRBV2 CASSEAPDPRDQPQHF TGTGCCAGCAGTGAAGCGCCGGACCCCAGGGATCAGCCCCAGCATTTT
NA NA TRBJ2-7 TRBV3-1/TRBV3-2 CASSQDRGSYEQYF TGTGCCAGCAGCCAAGACAGGGGATCCTACGAGCAGTACTTC
few TRBD1 TRBJ2-7 TRBV3-1/TRBV3-2 CASSGRDRGSYEQYF TGTGCCAGCAGCGGGCGGGACAGGGGCTCCTACGAGCAGTACTTC
NA NA TRBJ1-4 TRBV28 CAIEVREAKLFF TGTGCCATCGAGGTGAGGGAGGCAAAACTGTTTTTT
NA TRBD2 TRBJ2-3 TRBV9 CASSVGLAGGRRDTQYF TGTGCCAGCAGCGTAGGACTAGCGGGGGGAAGGAGGGATACGCAGTATTTT
few NA TRBJ2-2 TRBV2 CASSAESRGTGELFF TGTGCCAGCAGTGCTGAATCGCGTGGCACCGGGGAGCTGTTTTTT
once NA TRBJ2-5 TRBV19 CASSTPAGTQYF TGTGCCAGTAGTACTCCCGCCGGGACCCAGTACTTC
NA NA TRBJ1-1 TRBV5-6 CASSLKRNTEAFF TGTGCCAGCAGCTTGAAGAGAAACACTGAAGCTTTCTTT
NA TRBD1 TRBJ2-6 TRBV19 CASSHNPGQGGSRANVLTF TGTGCCAGTAGTCATAATCCGGGACAGGGGGGCTCTAGGGCCAACGTCCTGACTTTC
once TRBD2 TRBJ2-3 TRBV18 CASSGRTSGQTNTDTQYF TGTGCCAGCTCTGGGCGGACTAGCGGGCAAACTAACACAGATACGCAGTATTTT
NA NA TRBJ2-7 TRBV7-2 CASSPYMGSNYEQYF TGTGCCAGCAGCCCTTATATGGGCTCGAACTACGAGCAGTACTTC
once TRBD1 TRBJ1-1 TRBV5-5 CASSKTGGLEAFF TGTGCCAGCAGCAAAACAGGGGGGCTTGAAGCTTTCTTT
NA NA TRBJ2-1 TRBV7-3 CASSLAGGSNEQFF TGTGCCAGCAGCTTAGCTGGAGGGAGCAATGAGCAGTTCTTC
once NA TRBJ2-2 TRBV7-9 CASSPLSVINTGELFF TGTGCCAGCAGCCCCCTTAGTGTGATAAACACCGGGGAGCTGTTTTTT
NA NA TRBJ2-7 TRBV19 CASSIGRPGQITYEQYF TGTGCCAGTAGTATCGGGAGACCGGGACAGATAACCTACGAGCAGTACTTC
NA TRBD1 TRBJ1-1 TRBV7-3 CASSFTGGGSFEAFF TGTGCCAGCAGCTTCACAGGGGGCGGTTCGTTTGAAGCTTTCTTT
NA TRBD2 TRBJ2-1 TRBV29-1 CSVDFLAGGPGEQFF TGCAGCGTTGACTTTCTAGCGGGGGGGCCAGGTGAGCAGTTCTTC
NA TRBD1 TRBJ1-3 TRBV19 CASNPGQPGNTIYF TGTGCCAGTAACCCGGGACAGCCTGGAAACACCATATATTTT
NA TRBD1 TRBJ1-5 TRBV5-1 CASSQAQGGQPQHF TGCGCCAGCTCCCAGGCCCAGGGGGGTCAGCCCCAGCATTTT
once NA TRBJ1-1 TRBV19 CASSIVAAGDTEAFF TGTGCCAGTAGTATAGTGGCGGCGGGGGATACTGAAGCTTTCTTT
NA TRBD1 TRBJ1-5 TRBV11-2 CASSEDRGHQPQHF TGTGCCAGCAGCGAGGACAGGGGGCATCAGCCCCAGCATTTT
once TRBD1 TRBJ1-2 TRBV18 CASSRRDRGAYGYTF TGTGCCAGCTCACGCCGGGACAGGGGGGCCTATGGCTACACCTTC
NA TRBD1 TRBJ2-7 TRBV28 CASLPGQGYEQYF TGTGCCAGCCTTCCGGGACAGGGCTACGAGCAGTACTTC
NA NA TRBJ1-2 TRBV3-1/TRBV3-2 CASSQEGGYGYTF TGTGCCAGCAGCCAAGAAGGGGGATATGGCTACACCTTC
NA NA TRBJ1-6 TRBV24-1 CATSDSRNNSPLHF TGTGCCACCAGTGATTCGCGGAATAATTCACCCCTCCACTTT
NA NA TRBJ2-1 TRBV6-6 CASRPRYNEQFF TGTGCCAGCAGACCCAGATACAATGAGCAGTTCTTC
NA NA TRBJ1-4 TRBV18 CASSPGVREKLFF TGTGCCAGTTCCCCCGGGGTCCGCGAAAAACTGTTTTTT